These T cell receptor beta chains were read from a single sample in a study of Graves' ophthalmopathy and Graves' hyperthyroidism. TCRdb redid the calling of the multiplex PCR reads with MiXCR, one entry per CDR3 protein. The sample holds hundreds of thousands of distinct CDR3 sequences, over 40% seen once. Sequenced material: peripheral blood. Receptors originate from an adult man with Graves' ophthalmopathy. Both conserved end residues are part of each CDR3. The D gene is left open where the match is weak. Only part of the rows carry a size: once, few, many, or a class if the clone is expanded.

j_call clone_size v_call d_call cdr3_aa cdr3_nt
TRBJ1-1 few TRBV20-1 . CSARRQATSTEAFF TGCAGTGCTAGACGACAGGCCACGAGCACTGAAGCTTTCTTT
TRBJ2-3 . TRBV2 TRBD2 CASSAAVGGLEDTQYF TGTGCCAGCAGTGCGGCCGTAGGAGGACTAGAAGATACGCAGTATTTT
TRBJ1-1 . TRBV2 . CARDGQGSTEAFF TGTGCTAGAGATGGGCAGGGGAGTACTGAAGCTTTCTTT
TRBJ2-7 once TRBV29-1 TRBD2 CSFSGRPYEQYF TGCAGCTTTAGCGGGAGGCCCTACGAGCAGTACTTC
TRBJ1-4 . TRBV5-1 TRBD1 CASSPRQGPGILFF TGCGCCAGCAGCCCCCGACAGGGACCGGGGATTCTGTTTTTT
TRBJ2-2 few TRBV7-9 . CASSQAPLGADTGELFF TGCGCCAGCAGCCAAGCCCCCTTGGGGGCGGACACCGGGGAGCTGTTTTTT
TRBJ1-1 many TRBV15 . CATSRDLLQGATEAFF TGTGCCACCAGCAGAGATCTCTTGCAGGGTGCTACTGAAGCTTTCTTT
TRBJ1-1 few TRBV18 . CATDRRRGLPEAFF TGTGCCACGGATCGGCGGAGAGGATTGCCTGAAGCTTTCTTT
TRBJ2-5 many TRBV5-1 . CASSLRPGGGGAQETQYF TGCGCCAGCAGCTTGCGGCCAGGGGGAGGCGGAGCTCAGGAGACCCAGTACTTC
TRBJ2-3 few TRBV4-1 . CASSPGLSLADTQYF TGCGCCAGCAGCCCGGGACTGTCCCTCGCAGATACGCAGTATTTT
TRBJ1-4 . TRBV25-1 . CASIYLCSRDEKLFF .
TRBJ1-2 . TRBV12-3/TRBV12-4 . CASSLYRTGYYGYTF TGTGCCAGCAGTCTATACAGGACGGGGTACTATGGCTACACCTTC
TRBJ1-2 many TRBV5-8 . CASSSVPVPGYTF TGTGCCAGCAGCTCTGTCCCGGTGCCTGGCTACACCTTC
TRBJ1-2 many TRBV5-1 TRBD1 CASSPDGGGGRGYTF TGCGCCAGCAGCCCCGATGGGGGAGGGGGCCGTGGCTACACCTTC
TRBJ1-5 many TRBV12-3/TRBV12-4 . CASSLAGEPQHF TGTGCCAGCAGCTTAGCGGGGGAGCCCCAGCATTTT
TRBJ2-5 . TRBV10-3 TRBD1 CAISPGQGVTGETQYF TGTGCCATCAGCCCGGGACAGGGGGTCACCGGGGAGACCCAGTACTTC
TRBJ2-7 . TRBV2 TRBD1 CASSGGGSTLYEQYF TGTGCCAGCAGTGGAGGGGGCAGTACCCTTTACGAGCAGTACTTC
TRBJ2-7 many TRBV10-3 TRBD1 CAISGRTGEHYEQYF TGTGCCATCAGTGGACGGACAGGGGAACACTACGAGCAGTACTTC
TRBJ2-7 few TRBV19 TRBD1 CASMRTGATDADYEQYF TGTGCCAGCATGAGGACAGGGGCGACCGATGCCGACTACGAGCAGTACTTC
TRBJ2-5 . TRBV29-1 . CSAIGGQETQYF TGCAGCGCTATAGGGGGGCAAGAGACCCAGTACTTC
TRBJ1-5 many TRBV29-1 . CSVWTDSNQPQHF TGCAGCGTTTGGACAGATAGCAATCAGCCCCAGCATTTT
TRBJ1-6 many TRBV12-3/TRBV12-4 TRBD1 CASSPGTGHNSPLHF TGTGCCAGCAGTCCCGGGACAGGGCATAATTCACCCCTCCACTTT
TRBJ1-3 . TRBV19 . CASSLSPDGSTIYF TGTGCCAGTAGCTTATCCCCAGACGGAAGCACCATATATTTT
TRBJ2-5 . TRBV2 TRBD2 CASSEGLAGPRETQYF TGTGCCAGCAGTGAAGGGCTAGCGGGGCCGCGCGAGACCCAGTACTTC
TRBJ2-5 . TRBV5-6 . CASNPNRVVRETQYF TGTGCCAGCAACCCGAACAGGGTGGTGAGGGAGACCCAGTACTTC
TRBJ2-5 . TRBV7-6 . CASSLNSGTQETQYF TGTGCCAGCAGCTTAAACTCAGGGACCCAAGAGACCCAGTACTTC
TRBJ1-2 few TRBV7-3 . CASSLSRGSGYTF TGTGCCAGCAGTTTATCCCGGGGATCTGGCTACACCTTC
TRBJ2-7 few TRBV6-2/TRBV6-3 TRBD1 CASSYESGGASVSYEQYF TGTGCCAGCAGTTACGAGTCAGGGGGCGCGTCAGTCTCCTACGAGCAGTACTTC
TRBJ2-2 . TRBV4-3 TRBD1 CASSRGTGGYIPGELFF TGCGCCAGCAGCCGGGGCACAGGGGGATACATCCCCGGGGAGCTGTTTTTT
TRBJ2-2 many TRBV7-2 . CASSWSRGTGELFF TGTGCCAGCAGTTGGAGTCGTGGGACCGGGGAGCTGTTTTTT
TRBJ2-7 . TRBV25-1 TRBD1 CASSGIQGAGEQYF TGTGCCAGCAGTGGAATACAGGGGGCAGGCGAGCAGTACTTC
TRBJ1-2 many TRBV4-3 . CASSQIPLGVYTF TGCGCCAGCAGCCAGATCCCGTTGGGTGTCTACACCTTC
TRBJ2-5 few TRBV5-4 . CASSLVGAGEETQYF TGTGCCAGCAGCTTGGTGGGGGCGGGTGAGGAGACCCAGTACTTC
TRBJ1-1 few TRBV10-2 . CASSPPGYLNTEAFF TGCGCCAGCAGCCCACCGGGTTATCTGAACACTGAAGCTTTCTTT
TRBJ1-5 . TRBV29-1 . CSVEAGEGNQPQHF TGCAGCGTTGAAGCAGGGGAGGGCAATCAGCCCCAGCATTTT
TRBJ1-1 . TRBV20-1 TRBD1 CSARDLQGAGNTEAFF TGCAGTGCTAGAGATCTACAGGGGGCGGGTAACACTGAAGCTTTCTTT
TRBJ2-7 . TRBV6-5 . CASRAGQGYEQYF TGTGCCAGCCGAGCAGGGCAGGGTTACGAGCAGTACTTC
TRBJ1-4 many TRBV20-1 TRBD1 CSASKWGQGGEKLFF TGCAGTGCTAGCAAGTGGGGACAGGGAGGTGAAAAACTGTTTTTT
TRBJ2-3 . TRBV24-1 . CATSDQTVTISTDTQYF TGTGCCACCAGTGATCAGACTGTTACCATTAGCACAGATACGCAGTATTTT
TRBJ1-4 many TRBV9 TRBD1 CASSLRQGVNEKLFF TGTGCCAGCAGCTTACGACAGGGCGTTAATGAAAAACTGTTTTTT
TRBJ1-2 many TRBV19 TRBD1 CASLRDRDYYGYTF TGTGCCAGTCTAAGGGACAGGGATTACTATGGCTACACCTTC
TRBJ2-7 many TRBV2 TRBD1 CARSGTGSDEQYF TGTGCCAGGTCCGGGACAGGGAGCGACGAGCAGTACTTC
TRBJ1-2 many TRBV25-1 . CASSEQGHYGYTF TGTGCCAGCAGCGAACAAGGGCACTATGGCTACACCTTC
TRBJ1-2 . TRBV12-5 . CASGLVPQGGGYTF TGTGCTAGTGGTTTGGTACCCCAGGGCGGGGGCTACACCTTC
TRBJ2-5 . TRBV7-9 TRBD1 CASSYLGQEETQYF TGTGCCAGCAGTTACTTAGGACAGGAAGAGACCCAGTACTTC
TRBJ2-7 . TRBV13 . CASSLEVGEQYF TGTGCCAGCAGCTTAGAGGTGGGCGAGCAGTACTTC
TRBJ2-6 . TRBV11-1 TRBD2 CAISLAGVGANVLTF TGTGCCATCAGCTTAGCGGGGGTTGGGGCCAACGTCCTGACTTTC
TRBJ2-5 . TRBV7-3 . CASSFLGSSGETQYF TGTGCCAGCAGCTTTCTCGGGAGCAGCGGAGAGACCCAGTACTTC
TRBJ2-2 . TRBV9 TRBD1 CASSILDRGTGELFF TGTGCCAGCAGCATCCTCGACAGGGGAACCGGGGAGCTGTTTTTT
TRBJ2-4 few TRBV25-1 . CASSESAGGGDIQYF TGTGCCAGCAGTGAATCGGCAGGGGGAGGGGACATTCAGTACTTC
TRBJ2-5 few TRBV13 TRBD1 CASSLLNPTGEETQYF TGTGCCAGCAGCCTCCTTAATCCGACAGGGGAAGAGACCCAGTACTTC
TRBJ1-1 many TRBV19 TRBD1 CASSITGTGGTEAFF TGTGCCAGTAGTATAACTGGGACAGGGGGCACTGAAGCTTTCTTT
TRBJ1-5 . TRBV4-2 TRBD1 CASSPTGGKNQPQHF TGTGCCAGCAGCCCAACAGGGGGCAAAAATCAGCCCCAGCATTTT
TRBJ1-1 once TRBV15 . CATGRASSMNTEAFF TGTGCCACCGGCCGCGCGTCCTCTATGAACACCGAAGCTTTCTTT
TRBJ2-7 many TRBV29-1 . CSVNSARGPYEQYF TGCAGCGTGAACAGCGCAAGGGGCCCCTACGAGCAGTACTTC
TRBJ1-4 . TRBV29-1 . CSVERDVNNEKLFF TGCAGCGTTGAAAGGGACGTAAATAATGAAAAACTGTTTTTT
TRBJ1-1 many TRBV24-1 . CATSDTGNTEAFF TGTGCCACCAGTGATACAGGGAACACTGAAGCTTTCTTT
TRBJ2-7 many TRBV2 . CASRKEASSYEQYF TGTGCCAGCAGGAAGGAGGCGAGCTCCTACGAGCAGTACTTC
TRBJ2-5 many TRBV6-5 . CASSDYSQETQYF TGTGCCAGCAGCGACTACTCCCAAGAGACCCAGTACTTC